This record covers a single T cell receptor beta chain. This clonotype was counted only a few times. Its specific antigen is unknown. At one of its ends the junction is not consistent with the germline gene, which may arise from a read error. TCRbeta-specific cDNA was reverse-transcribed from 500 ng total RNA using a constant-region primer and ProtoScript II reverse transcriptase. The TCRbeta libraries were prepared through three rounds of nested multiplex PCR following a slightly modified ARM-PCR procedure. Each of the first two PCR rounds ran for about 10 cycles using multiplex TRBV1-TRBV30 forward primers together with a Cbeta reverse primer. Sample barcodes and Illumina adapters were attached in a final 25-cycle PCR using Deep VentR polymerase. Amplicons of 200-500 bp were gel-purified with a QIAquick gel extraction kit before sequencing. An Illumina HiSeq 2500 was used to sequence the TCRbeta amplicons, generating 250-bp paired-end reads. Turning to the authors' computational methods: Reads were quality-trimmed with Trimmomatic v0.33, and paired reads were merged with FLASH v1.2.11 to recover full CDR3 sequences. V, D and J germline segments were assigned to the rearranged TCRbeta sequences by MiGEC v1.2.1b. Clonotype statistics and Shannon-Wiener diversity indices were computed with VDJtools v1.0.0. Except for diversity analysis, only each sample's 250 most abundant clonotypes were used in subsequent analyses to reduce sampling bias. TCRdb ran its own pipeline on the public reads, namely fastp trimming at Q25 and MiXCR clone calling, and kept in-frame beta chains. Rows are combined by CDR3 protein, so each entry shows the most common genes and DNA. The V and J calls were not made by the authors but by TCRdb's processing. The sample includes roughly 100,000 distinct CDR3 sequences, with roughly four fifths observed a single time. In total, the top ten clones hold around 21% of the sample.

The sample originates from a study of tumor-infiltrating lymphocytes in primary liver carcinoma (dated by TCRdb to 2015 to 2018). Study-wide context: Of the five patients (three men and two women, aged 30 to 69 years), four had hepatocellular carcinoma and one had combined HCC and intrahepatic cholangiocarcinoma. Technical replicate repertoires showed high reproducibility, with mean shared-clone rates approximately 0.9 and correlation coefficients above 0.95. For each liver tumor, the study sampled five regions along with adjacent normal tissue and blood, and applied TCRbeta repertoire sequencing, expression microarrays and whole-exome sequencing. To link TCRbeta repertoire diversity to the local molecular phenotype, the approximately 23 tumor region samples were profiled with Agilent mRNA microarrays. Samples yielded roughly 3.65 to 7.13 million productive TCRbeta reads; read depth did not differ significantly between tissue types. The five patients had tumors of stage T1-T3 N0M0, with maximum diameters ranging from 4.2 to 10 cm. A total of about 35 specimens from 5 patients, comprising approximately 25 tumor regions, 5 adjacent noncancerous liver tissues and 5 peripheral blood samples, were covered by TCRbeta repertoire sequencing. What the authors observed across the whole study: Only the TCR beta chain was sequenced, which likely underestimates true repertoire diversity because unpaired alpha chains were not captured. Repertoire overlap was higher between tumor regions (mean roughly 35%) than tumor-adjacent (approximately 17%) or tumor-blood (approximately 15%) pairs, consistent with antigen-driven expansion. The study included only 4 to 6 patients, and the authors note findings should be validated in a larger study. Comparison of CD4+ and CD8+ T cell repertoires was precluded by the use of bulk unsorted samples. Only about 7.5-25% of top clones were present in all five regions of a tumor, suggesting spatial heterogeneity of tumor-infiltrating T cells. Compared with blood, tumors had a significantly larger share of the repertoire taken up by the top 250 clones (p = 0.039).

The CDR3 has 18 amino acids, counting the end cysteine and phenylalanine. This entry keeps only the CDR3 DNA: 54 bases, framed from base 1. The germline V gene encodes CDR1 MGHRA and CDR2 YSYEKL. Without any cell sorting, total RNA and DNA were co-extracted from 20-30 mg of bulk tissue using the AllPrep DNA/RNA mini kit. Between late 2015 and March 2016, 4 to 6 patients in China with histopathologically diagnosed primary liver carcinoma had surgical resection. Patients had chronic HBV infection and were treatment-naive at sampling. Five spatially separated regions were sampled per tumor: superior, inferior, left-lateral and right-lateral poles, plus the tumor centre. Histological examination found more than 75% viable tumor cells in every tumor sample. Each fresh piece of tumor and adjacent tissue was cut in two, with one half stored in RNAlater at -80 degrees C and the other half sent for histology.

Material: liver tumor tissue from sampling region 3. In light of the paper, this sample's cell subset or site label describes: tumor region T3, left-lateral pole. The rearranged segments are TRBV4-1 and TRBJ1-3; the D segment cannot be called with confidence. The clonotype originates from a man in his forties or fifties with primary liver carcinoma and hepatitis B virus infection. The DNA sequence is TGTGCCAGCAACCAAGATGGGGAACCTGGGCTCTCTGGAAACACCATATATTTT. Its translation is CASNQDGEPGLSGNTIYF.